This T cell receptor (beta chain) comes out of a study of blood T cell repertoires in COVID-19. On the study more broadly: COVID-19 samples collected from the United States, Italy and Spain covered acute and convalescent phases. Sources were T cells, B-cell-depleted T cells, or PBMCs; the material itself was cDNA or gDNA.

In the original workflow: Quantification of nucleated cells was approximated via reference gene primer amplification. Libraries were prepared by immunoSEQ multiplex PCR; TCRdb keeps only in-frame clonotypes and omits some of them. V, J and clone size were drawn from that table, and D and trimming were deduced from the DNA. The table shows about 140,000 clones, with 76% occurring only once. This sequence was found in a woman of 80 years or more with active or convalescent COVID-19. The sequencing input was peripheral blood.

CDR3 nucleotide sequence: TGTGCCAGCAGTAAAGTCAGCGTGGGGGGCTATGGCTACACCTTC. As protein: CASSKVSVGGYGYTF. The rearrangement joins TRBV5-4 to TRBJ1-2; possibly TRBD1 for D (5 bases). The ends were cut back, 5 bases at V and 4 bases at J, with 18 bases in the middle. CDR3 length: 15 residues. Germline loops: CDR1 SGHNT, CDR2 YYREEE (reference sequence).